The present TCR beta chain was sequenced within a study of cytomegalovirus exposure and HLA in healthy donors. V lost 5 bases, J lost 9 bases, and 6 bases stayed unmatched. Germline CDR1 GTSNPN, CDR2 SVGIG (reference sequence). This CDR3 comprises 13 residues. Both 60 Vbeta primers and 13 Jbeta primers went into the PCR. Repertoires were generated with immunoSEQ multiplex PCR, while TCRdb's copy carries only in-frame clones and drops some. The sample records 110,000 to 150,000 clones, 70% to 85% being singletons. This cohort consisted of healthy bone marrow donors. The chain uses TRBV30 and TRBJ1-6, with 8 bases lining up with TRBD1. Specimen: PBMCs. The TCR was taken from a male donor in good health and CMV-seronegative. This chain's CDR3 is CAWQTGGGSPLHF. The CDR3 region has the DNA TGTGCCTGGCAAACAGGGGGAGGTTCACCCCTCCACTTT.